This TCR beta chain was captured by sequencing in a study of cytomegalovirus exposure and HLA in healthy donors. Germline CDR1 reads SGHNT; CDR2 reads YENEEA. This CDR3 comprises 16 residues. V shed 0 bases and J shed 1 base, with 9 bases lying between them. Sequencing was performed with immunoSEQ multiplex PCR; in TCRdb, only in-frame clones are kept and a portion is missing. Of about 160,000 clones in the sample, roughly 84% were seen once. This clonotype originated in a man aged 25 to 40 in good health and CMV-seropositive. The genes are TRBV11-3 and TRBJ2-2; tentatively, D is TRBD1 (5 bases). Sequenced input: PBMCs. The DNA of the CDR3 is TGTGCCAGCAGCTTAGATTCAGGGCTGAACACCGGGGAGCTGTTTTTT. This translates into CASSLDSGLNTGELFF.